This TCR beta chain comes out of a study of blood T cell repertoires in COVID-19. About the research overall: The cDNA or gDNA used as material had been derived from T cells, B-cell-depleted T cells, or PBMCs.

Authors' methods: Amplification with reference gene primers provided the estimates of nucleated cell counts. The protocol was immunoSEQ multiplex PCR, while the TCRdb copy is restricted to in-frame clones and leaves out a portion. V and J calls and clone size are those listed in that table; D and trimming were worked out from the DNA. Of approximately 100,000 clones listed, roughly 88% are singletons. Germline CDR1 SGHDT, CDR2 YYEEEE. This CDR3 contains 15 residues. Trimming pared 5 bases from V and 0 bases from J, leaving 12 bases between. The chain joins TRBV5-6 to TRBJ1-3, with D maybe TRBD1 (5 bases). The receptor comes from a human donor in a cohort sampled during active COVID-19. Sequencing was done on a sample of peripheral blood. CDR3 coding DNA: TGTGCCAGCAGACCCGGACACTTCTCTGGAAACACCATATATTTT. Translating gives CASRPGHFSGNTIYF.